The present entry profiles one T cell receptor (beta chain) with its context. Its target antigen remains unknown. Qualities for individual bases were not recorded, and no much larger clone is one base off. The data are from a study of memory CD4+ T cells and cytomegalovirus serostatus (dated by TCRdb to 2018 to 2020). At the level of the whole study: The cohort included around 35 healthy adults from Belgium, of whom 9 were CMV seropositive and approximately 25 were CMV seronegative. To replicate a published TCR-based CMV serostatus classifier, the researchers sequenced the CD4+ memory TCRbeta repertoires of a Belgian cohort whose cytomegalovirus serostatus was known. What the work shows at the level of the full study, not this receptor alone: Among the 160 or so previously reported CMV-associated TCRbeta sequences, approximately 67 showed up in the CD4+ memory repertoires, with each one found in between one and five individuals. A median bootstrapped AUC of around 0.95 with a 95% CI of 0.76-1.00 was achieved on the Belgian cohort by the original-framework classifier. Unlike the original study, which covered naive and memory CD4+ and CD8+ populations, the Belgian study sequenced only CD4+CD45RO+ memory cells. CMV serostatus prediction reached a median bootstrapped AUC of roughly 0.95 with the original framework and just under 0.92 with a US-trained random forest. The results were interpreted as suggesting that the CMV-associated TCR signature is mostly present in the CD4+ memory repertoire.

Single viable CD3+CD4+CD8-CD45RO+ cells were sorted as memory CD4+ T cells on a FACSAria II. CMV serostatus was determined with a Roche Elecsys assay detecting serum IgG against CMV pp150, pp28, p38 and p52. After thawing, total CD4+ T cells were enriched by positive selection with CD4 magnetic microbeads. The samples came from a different study that was designed specifically to examine the CD4+ T cell memory repertoire. Peripheral blood mononuclear cells were isolated and cryopreserved according to standard operating procedures, and serum was kept at -80 degrees C. The staining used CD3-PerCP (BW264/56), CD4-APC (RPA-T4), CD45RO-PE (UCHT1) and CD8-Pacific Orange (3B5) antibodies, and Sytox blue was used to exclude non-viable cells. Genomic DNA was extracted from sorted cells with the Quick-DNA Microprep Kit. TCRbeta DNA was amplified with the immunoSEQ hsTCRbeta kit following the manufacturer's protocol. TCRbeta libraries were sequenced on an Illumina MiSeq instrument. Concerning the study's data processing: After out-of-frame sequences were removed, 2 million to 2.5 million distinct TCRbeta sequences remained, averaging about 66,813 per individual. Each individual was scored according to the count of more than 150 previously reported CMV-associated TCRbeta sequences and the total productive distinct TCRbeta count. A beta-binomial model was reimplemented in Python, and scikit-learn random forests with default parameters were trained on US cohort data. Classifier performance on the Belgian cohort was summarized as median AUC with percentile confidence intervals over 10,000 bootstrap iterations. TCRdb limited this immuneACCESS table to in-frame rearrangements with V and J called. A share of clones is missing; checked studies link under half to unresolved V genes, and the rest is unexplained. V and J calls and clone size are given by that table; D and trimming were obtained from the DNA. The sample has 60,000 to 70,000 clones on record, over 70% of them singletons. Around 0.53% of the sample comes from the top ten.

The germline V gene supplies CDR1 SQVTM and CDR2 ANQGSEA. V is cut back by 7 bases and J by 9 bases, with 13 bases in the junction unmatched. The cysteine opens and the phenylalanine closes a CDR3 of 13 amino acids. Kept here is only the CDR3 DNA, which spans 39 bases and is read in frame from base 1. Material: memory CD4+ T cells from blood. This clonotype originated in an adult in good health and CMV-seronegative. Some clones in this sample may be carry-over from other donors' samples. The V gene is TRBV29-1 and the J gene is TRBJ2-5; TRBD1 agrees with 8 junctional bases. The sequence in DNA is TGCAGCGGTGGACAGGGTCTCCTTGAGGCCCAGTACTTC. Its translation is CSGGQGLLEAQYF.